These T cell receptor beta chains were read from a single sample in a study of blood T cell repertoires in COVID-19. Only in-frame clones appear in the TCRdb table, and some are missing; sequencing was by immunoSEQ multiplex PCR. Here the sample spans more than 80,000 clones, 88% being singletons. The sequencing input was peripheral blood. The receptors originated from an elderly man with acute or convalescent COVID-19. CDR3s include the opening cysteine and the closing phenylalanine or tryptophan.

V gene,CDR3 protein
TRBV7-9,CASSFGTPLTDTQYF
TRBV23-1,CASSRQGHENYEWQYF
TRBV5-1,CASSFGVGEKLFF
TRBV2,CASSEAAANSPLHF
TRBV7-8,CASSLGSRGFSGNTIYF
TRBV28,CASSPMDRWGGYTF
TRBV19,CASSSGQANQPQHF
TRBV7-2,CASSPDRVGEAFF
TRBV4-1,CASSQAGATGANVLTF
TRBV7-8,CASSLESFRETQYF
TRBV5-1,CASSLGGSKNTEAFF
TRBV6-5,CASRRQGEDGYTF
TRBV6-5,CASRGLSSYEQYF
TRBV24-1,CATSRAGTGGIAGELFF
TRBV21-1,CASGRHRKACSPLHF
TRBV5-4,CASKGDRGTYEQYF
TRBV28,CASSFPGQGGRALHF
TRBV28,CASTDSIYGYTF
TRBV19,CASSRRQGTTGGEQYF
TRBV3-1/TRBV3-2,CASSETSGGPNIQYF
TRBV7-2,CASSLDILANYGYTF
TRBV7-3,CASSTSGRYNEQFF
TRBV28,CASSRGGFLVRNPEAFF
TRBV7-2,CASGLTGSSYEQYF
TRBV28,CATAQRGRGSSPLHF
TRBV2,CASRGGGQGAGNTEAFF
TRBV5-6,CASSLQGGSNYNYGYTF
TRBV3-1/TRBV3-2,CASSPQGTNTEAFF
TRBV7-8,CASSLTSQQFTSSYNEQFF
TRBV11-2,CASSLFLLGAGANSPLHF
TRBV28,CASSSSGTGNTIYF
TRBV28,CASTGLTYEQYF
TRBV18,CASSLLGRGAGEQYF
TRBV18,CASSPETVLGGYTF
TRBV11-3,CASSYDTTEAFF
TRBV5-6,CASSLAREAEQYF
TRBV13,CASSSNRGKQYF
TRBV19,CASSTGFWQPQHF
TRBV29-1,CSVGGSSNEKLFF
TRBV19,CASSPAGTSGRATGWEQFF
TRBV11-2,CASSLGIRANNEKLFF
TRBV16,CASSQSGGNSPLHF
TRBV12-5,CASGLPVVGYTF
TRBV4-3,CASSQSQGAFSEKLFF
TRBV28,CASFHGTSGRGGSYNEQFF
TRBV19,CASSIAGTSGRGQFF
TRBV6-5,CASSYTGTGREKLFF
TRBV3-1/TRBV3-2,CASSQGDYGYTF
TRBV19,CATTFLGRDYNEQFF
TRBV25-1,CASSGRAPLIYNEQFF
TRBV6-5,CASSPRGPNYGYTF
TRBV9,CASSGTGVRNTEAFF
TRBV27,CASRTGGYGYTF
TRBV11-2,CASSLVLQNIQYF
TRBV5-1,CASSLEGQGNTIYF
TRBV27,CASTTSGTANTEAFF
TRBV5-6,CASSLGFGTDTEKLFF
TRBV27,CASSLSSTRELPYEQYF